These 25 T cell receptor beta chains were all obtained from the same sample, sequenced in a study of blood T cell repertoires in COVID-19. The table came from immunoSEQ multiplex PCR; TCRdb's copy has only in-frame clones and leaves some out. Altogether about 220,000 clones are present, 80% to 90% being singletons, with the ten largest covering approximately 3.5%. Sequencing was carried out using PBMCs or T cells enriched from blood (not recorded which). Receptors were obtained from a woman aged 18-29 years in a cohort exposed to, infected with or recovered from COVID-19 (not recorded which).

V usage is TRBV28 and J usage is TRBJ1-6; D is possibly TRBD1 (6 bases). CDR1 and CDR2 (germline): MDHEN, SYDVKM. Trimming took 7 bases from V and 1 from J, leaving 26 bases between them. The CDR3 extends over 20 amino acids. As DNA, the CDR3 is TGTGCCAGCAAACCTACTCTTACAGGGTCTCCCGATTCCTATAATTCACCCCTCCACTTT. This encodes CASKPTLTGSPDSYNSPLHF.

The V and J genes are TRBV19 and TRBJ1-5; the D is unclear. Germline CDR1 is LNHDA and CDR2 is SQIVND (reference sequence). The V end was cut by 2 bases, the J end by 0 bases, with 5 bases between. The length of the CDR3 is 14 residues. In DNA, the CDR3 is TGTGCCAGTAGTATACTTAATAGCAATCAGCCCCAGCATTTT. Protein product: CASSILNSNQPQHF. Combining the CDR3 with reference TRBV19 and TRBJ1-5 gives the whole variable domain DGGITQSPKYLFRKEGQNVTLSCEQNLNHDAMYWYRQDPGQGLRLIYYSQIVNDFQKGDIAEGYSVSREKKESFPLTVTSAQKNPTAFYLCASSILNSNQPQHFGDGTRLSIL.

With respect to this clone: Other DNA sequences within the sample encode an identical CDR3. This chain links TRBV4-1 with TRBJ1-2, with a possible D match to TRBD1 (6 bases). There are 14 residues in the CDR3. V gave up 1 base and J gave up 4 bases, with 10 bases separating them. Germline CDR1 is MGHRA and CDR2 is YSYEKL. The DNA of the CDR3 is TGCGCCAGCAGCCAAGCTACAGGGTTCTATGGCTACACCTTC. Its protein is CASSQATGFYGYTF.

The V and J genes are TRBV6-5 and TRBJ2-1; TRBD2 matches at 12 bases. This CDR3 is built from 15 residues. V lost 6 bases and J lost 4; bases outside the gene matches: 4. In germline, CDR1 is MNHEY, CDR2 SVGAGI. The CDR3 region is CASSMLAGGYNEQFF. The DNA for the CDR3 is TGTGCCAGCAGCATGCTAGCGGGAGGGTACAATGAGCAGTTCTTC.

The count of this clone is one. This chain connects TRBV11-3 to TRBJ2-1, with 7 bases aligning to TRBD2. The ends lost 1 base at V and 9 bases at J; junction bases unmatched: 9. The CDR3 length is 15 residues. Germline CDR1 and CDR2: SGHNT and YENEEA. The CDR3 loop is CASSLAPAGASEQFF. Here the CDR3 DNA reads TGTGCCAGCAGCTTAGCTCCCGCGGGAGCAAGTGAGCAGTTCTTC.

The rearrangement joins TRBV3-1 (or the pseudogene TRBV3-2) to TRBJ2-1; 13 bases fit TRBD2. Germline assignment: CDR1 LGHDT and CDR2 YNNKEL (reference sequence). V was clipped by 5 bases and J by 7 bases; unmatched bases: 5. There are 15 residues in the CDR3. The CDR3 here is CASSSLAGGPNEQFF. CDR3 nucleotide sequence: TGTGCCAGCAGCTCACTAGCGGGGGGGCCGAATGAGCAGTTCTTC.

The chain is built from TRBV5-8 and TRBJ2-7; D not resolved. Germline values: CDR1 SGHTS, CDR2 YDEGEE. Trimming shortened V by 3 bases and J by 2 bases, and 6 bases separated the two germline ends. CDR3 length: 12 residues. CDR3 sequence (DNA): TGTGCCAGCAGCTGGGCCACCTACGAGCAGTACTTC. This sequence encodes CASSWATYEQYF. The full variable domain, completed using reference TRBV5-8 and TRBJ2-7, is EAGVTQSPTHLIKTRGQQATLRCSPISGHTSVYWYQQALGLGLQFLLWYDEGEERNRGNFPPRFSGRQFPNYSSELNVNALELEDSALYLCASSWATYEQYFGPGTRLTVT.

The chain uses TRBV6-5 and TRBJ1-4, with 7 nucleotides matching TRBD1. Per the germline V gene, CDR1 is MNHEY and CDR2 is SVGAGI. CDR3 size: 15 residues. Germline trimming cut 2 bases from V and 7 bases from J; bases unmatched to any gene: 7. The CDR3 here is CASSYVHRGGEKLFF. DNA of the CDR3: TGTGCCAGCAGTTACGTTCACAGGGGCGGTGAAAAACTGTTTTTT.

The chain joins TRBV28 to TRBJ1-4, with TRBD1 matching over 9 bases. Germline-derived CDR1 and CDR2 are MDHEN and SYDVKM. The CDR3 has 15 residues. V trimming: 4 bases; J trimming: 5 bases; junction bases outside the gene matches: 5. CDR3 bases: TGTGCCAGCAGTTCCTGGACAGGGGCCAATGAAAAACTGTTTTTT. This translates into CASSSWTGANEKLFF.

This rearrangement joins TRBV10-3 to TRBJ1-6; 7 bases are shared with TRBD1. The V segment lost 2 bases and the J segment 10 bases; nucleotides outside the gene matches: 11. From germline, CDR1 is ENHRY and CDR2 SYGVKD. The CDR3 is made up of 16 amino acids. As DNA, the CDR3 is TGTGCCATCAGTGAGACAAGGACAGGCGGCGGCTCACCCCTCCACTTT. It yields the protein CAISETRTGGGSPLHF.

The chain recombines TRBV28 with TRBJ1-2; unclear D gene. Germline V gene sequence: CDR1 MDHEN, CDR2 SYDVKM. V lost 7 bases and J 4 bases, leaving 13 bases between the germline ends. The CDR3 contains 13 residues. CDR3 DNA: TGTGCCAGCAACCCGGGGAACGGCTATGGCTACACCTTC. The encoded protein is CASNPGNGYGYTF.

This chain connects TRBV19 to TRBJ2-7; 9 bases match TRBD1. Per the germline V gene, CDR1 is LNHDA and CDR2 is SQIVND (reference sequence). V lost 5 bases, J lost 5 bases, and 7 bases stayed unmatched. The CDR3 loop spans 14 amino acids. For the CDR3, the DNA is TGTGCCAGTAGTCCGGGACAGGGCTACCACGAGCAGTACTTC. Its translation is CASSPGQGYHEQYF.

The V call is TRBV6-5, the J call TRBJ1-4; D is ambiguous. Germline V CDR1 and CDR2: MNHEY, SVGAGI. Trimming shortened V by 0 bases and J by 3 bases, and 8 bases separated the two germline ends. CDR3 size: 15 residues. The DNA for the CDR3 is TGTGCCAGCAGTTACTCGACAACGGCTAATGAAAAACTGTTTTTT. Amino acid sequence: CASSYSTTANEKLFF.

The chain links TRBV6-5 to TRBJ2-7; maybe TRBD1 (5 bases). The CDR3 totals 11 residues. The germline V gene has CDR1 MNHEY and CDR2 SVGAGI. V was trimmed by 8 bases and J by 6 bases, leaving 11 bases between them. CDR3 nucleotides: TGTGCCAGCTGGGGCTTGGGCGAGCAGTACTTC. The encoded protein is CASWGLGEQYF.

In its sample, this clone was seen once. The CDR3 DNA follows: TGTGCCAGCAGCTCCCGGGACAGGGGACGCGAGCAGTACTTC. It specifies CASSSRDRGREQYF. This chain links TRBV7-8 with TRBJ2-7; TRBD1 agrees at 10 bases. V lost 4 bases and J lost 6; bases outside the gene matches: 6. CDR3 size: 14 residues. Germline V gene lookup returns CDR1 SGHVS and CDR2 FQNEAQ.

This clone has a single count. This chain joins TRBV6-1 and TRBJ1-3; no definite D call. The length of the CDR3 is 13 residues. Looked up from germline, CDR1 is MNHNS and CDR2 is SASEGT. Trimming pared 2 bases from V and 4 bases from J, leaving 6 bases between. CDR3 DNA sequence: TGTGCCAGCAGTGAATTGACAGGAAACACCATATATTTT. This encodes CASSELTGNTIYF.

This sequence joins TRBV15 and TRBJ1-2, with 8 bases matching TRBD1. Germline V gene data show CDR1 as LNHNV and CDR2 as YYDKDF (reference sequence). CDR3 size: 18 residues. V lost 2 bases and J lost 7; bases outside the gene matches: 18. CDR3 in DNA: TGTGCCACCAGCAGAACTGTAGGACCGGACAGGGAGAGAGTTGGCTACACCTTC. It specifies CATSRTVGPDRERVGYTF. The full variable domain, its missing parts supplied by reference TRBV15 and TRBJ1-2, is DAMVIQNPRYQVTQFGKPVTLSCSQTLNHNVMYWYQQKSSQAPKLLFHYYDKDFNNEADTPDNFQSRRPNTSFCFLDIRSPGLGDTAMYLCATSRTVGPDRERVGYTFGSGTRLTVV.

The V gene is TRBV12-3 or TRBV12-4, the J gene TRBJ2-3, with TRBD2 matching 7 bases. V lost 5 bases and J lost 6; bases outside the gene matches: 5. The CDR3 is 13 amino acids. CDR3 DNA: TGTGCCAGCAGTCTTGACGGGGGGGATACGCAGTATTTT. Translated: CASSLDGGDTQYF.

The chain employs TRBV5-1 and TRBJ1-3; 8 bases are shared with TRBD1. With 4 bases clipped from V and 1 base from J, the junction kept 7 bases outside the gene matches. CDR1 is SGHRS, CDR2 YFSETQ, per germline. CDR3 size: 16 residues. The CDR3 nucleotides are TGCGCCAGCAGCCAGGGACAGGCTGTATCTGGAAACACCATATATTTT. Translation gives CASSQGQAVSGNTIYF. Full variable domain (rest looked up from reference TRBV5-1 and TRBJ1-3): KAGVTQTPRYLIKTRGQQVTLSCSPISGHRSVSWYQQTPGQGLQFLFEYFSETQRNKGNFPGRFSGRQFSNSRSEMNVSTLELGDSALYLCASSQGQAVSGNTIYFGEGSWLTVV.

The rearrangement joins TRBV19 to TRBJ1-4, with 7 bases lining up with TRBD1. V gave up 5 bases and J gave up 6 bases; unmatched junction bases: 6. Germline V gene sequence: CDR1 LNHDA, CDR2 SQIVND (reference sequence). This CDR3 is built from 14 residues. The CDR3 loop is CASSSQGDYEKLFF. DNA of the CDR3: TGTGCCAGTAGTTCCCAGGGGGACTATGAAAAACTGTTTTTT.

The chain recombines TRBV5-1 with TRBJ2-1; TRBD2 aligns across 10 bases. Germline V gene data show CDR1 as SGHRS and CDR2 as YFSETQ. V gave up 2 bases and J gave up 7 bases; unmatched junction bases: 6. The CDR3 covers 15 residues. Here the CDR3 DNA reads TGCGCCAGCAGCTTATCTAGCGGGAGATTAAATGAGCAGTTCTTC. This sequence encodes CASSLSSGRLNEQFF. The full variable domain, rest sourced from reference TRBV5-1 and TRBJ2-1, is KAGVTQTPRYLIKTRGQQVTLSCSPISGHRSVSWYQQTPGQGLQFLFEYFSETQRNKGNFPGRFSGRQFSNSRSEMNVSTLELGDSALYLCASSLSSGRLNEQFFGPGTRLTVL.

The V and J genes are TRBV2 and TRBJ1-6; D not certain. Germline CDR1 SNHLY, CDR2 FYNNEI. V dropped 6 bases and J dropped 8 bases, with 11 bases sitting between them. This CDR3 spans 13 amino acids. The CDR3 sequence is CASSSEGDSPLHF. In nucleotides, the CDR3 is TGTGCCAGCAGCAGTGAGGGTGATTCACCCCTCCACTTT.

V and J are TRBV7-9 and TRBJ2-1; D perhaps matches TRBD1 (6 bases). Trimming cost V 0 bases and J 9 bases, with 15 bases left between them. The CDR3 contains 15 residues. Germline V lookup: CDR1 SEHNR, CDR2 FQNEAQ (reference sequence). CDR3 nucleotide sequence: TGTGCCAGCAGCTTAGCGTCCGTGGGGGCCGGTGAGCAGTTCTTC. As protein: CASSLASVGAGEQFF.

The chain recombines TRBV27 with TRBJ2-5; 12 nucleotides align to TRBD1. The CDR3 has 16 residues. Germline values: CDR1 MNHEY, CDR2 SMNVEV (reference sequence). The V segment lost 5 bases and the J segment 0 bases; nucleotides outside the gene matches: 4. The CDR3 here is CASSGGTGGHQETQYF. The CDR3 DNA follows: TGTGCCAGCAGTGGGGGGACAGGGGGCCACCAAGAGACCCAGTACTTC.

In its sample, this clone was seen once. The chain combines TRBV29-1 with TRBJ2-3, with TRBD2 as a possible D gene (5 bases). Trimming took off 7 bases at V and 2 bases at J, with 22 bases between the two ends. Germline CDR1 reads SQVTM; CDR2 reads ANQGSEA. The CDR3 spans 16 residues. The CDR3 DNA reads TGCAGCGCCGAAAAAACGGTCGGGCGGGCCACAGATACGCAGTATTTT. Protein product: CSAEKTVGRATDTQYF.